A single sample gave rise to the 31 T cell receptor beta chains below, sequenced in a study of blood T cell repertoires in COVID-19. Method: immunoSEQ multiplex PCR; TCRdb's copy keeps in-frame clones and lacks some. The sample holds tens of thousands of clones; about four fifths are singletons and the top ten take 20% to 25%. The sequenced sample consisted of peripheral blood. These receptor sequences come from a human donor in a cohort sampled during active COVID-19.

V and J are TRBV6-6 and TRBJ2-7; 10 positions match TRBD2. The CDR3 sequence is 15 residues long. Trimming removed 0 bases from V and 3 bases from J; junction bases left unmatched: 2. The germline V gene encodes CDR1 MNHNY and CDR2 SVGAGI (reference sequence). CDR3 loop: CASSYSSSGGYEQYF. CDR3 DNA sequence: TGTGCCAGCAGTTACTCTTCTAGCGGGGGCTACGAGCAGTACTTC.

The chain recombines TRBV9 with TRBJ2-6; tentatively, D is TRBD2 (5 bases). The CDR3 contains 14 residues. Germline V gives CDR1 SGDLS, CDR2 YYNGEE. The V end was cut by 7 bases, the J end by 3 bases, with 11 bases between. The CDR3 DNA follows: TGTGCCAGCGCAGGACTTCTTGGGGCCAACGTCCTGACTTTC. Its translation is CASAGLLGANVLTF.

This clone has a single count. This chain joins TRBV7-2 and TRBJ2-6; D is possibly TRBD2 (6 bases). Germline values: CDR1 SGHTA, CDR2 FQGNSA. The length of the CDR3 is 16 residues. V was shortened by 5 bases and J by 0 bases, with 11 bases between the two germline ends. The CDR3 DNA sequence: TGTGCCAGCAGCCCCCGGGAGAGCTCTGGGGCCAACGTCCTGACTTTC. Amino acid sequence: CASSPRESSGANVLTF.

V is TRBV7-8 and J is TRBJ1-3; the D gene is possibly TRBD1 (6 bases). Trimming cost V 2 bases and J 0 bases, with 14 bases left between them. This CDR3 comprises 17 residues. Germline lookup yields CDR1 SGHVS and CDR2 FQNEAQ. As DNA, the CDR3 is TGTGCCAGCAGCTTATTTGGACAGCCTGACTCTGGAAACACCATATATTTT. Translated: CASSLFGQPDSGNTIYF. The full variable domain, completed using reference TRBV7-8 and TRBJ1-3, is GAGVSQSPRYKVAKRGQDVALRCDPISGHVSLFWYQQALGQGPEFLTYFQNEAQLDKSGLPSDRFFAERPEGSVSTLKIQRTQQEDSAVYLCASSLFGQPDSGNTIYFGEGSWLTVV.

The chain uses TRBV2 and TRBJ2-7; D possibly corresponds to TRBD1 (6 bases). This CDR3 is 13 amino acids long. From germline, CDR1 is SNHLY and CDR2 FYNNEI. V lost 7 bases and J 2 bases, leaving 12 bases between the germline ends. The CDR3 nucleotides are TGTGCCAGCAACCGAGGGGGACCCTACGAGCAGTACTTC. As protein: CASNRGGPYEQYF.

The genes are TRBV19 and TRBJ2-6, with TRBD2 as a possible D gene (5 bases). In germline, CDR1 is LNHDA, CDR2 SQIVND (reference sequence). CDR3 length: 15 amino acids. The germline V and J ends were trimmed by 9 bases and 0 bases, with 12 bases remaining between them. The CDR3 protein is CASALDSSGANVLTF. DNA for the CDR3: TGTGCCAGCGCGCTGGACTCCTCTGGGGCCAACGTCCTGACTTTC.

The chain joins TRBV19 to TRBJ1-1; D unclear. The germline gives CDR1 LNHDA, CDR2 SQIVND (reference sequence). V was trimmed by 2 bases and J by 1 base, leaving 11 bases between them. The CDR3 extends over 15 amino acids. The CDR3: CASSISRHSNTEAFF. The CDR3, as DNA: TGTGCCAGTAGTATATCGAGACACTCGAACACTGAAGCTTTCTTT.

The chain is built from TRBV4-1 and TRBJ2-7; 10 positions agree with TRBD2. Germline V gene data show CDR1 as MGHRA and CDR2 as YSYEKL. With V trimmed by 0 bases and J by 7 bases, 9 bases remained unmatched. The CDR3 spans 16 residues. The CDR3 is CASSQELGTSVLEQYF. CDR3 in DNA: TGCGCCAGCAGCCAAGAATTGGGGACTAGCGTCTTGGAGCAGTACTTC.

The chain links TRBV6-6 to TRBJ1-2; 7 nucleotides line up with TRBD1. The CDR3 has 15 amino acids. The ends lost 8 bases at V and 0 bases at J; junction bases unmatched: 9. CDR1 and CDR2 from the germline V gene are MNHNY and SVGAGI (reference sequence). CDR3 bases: TGTGCCAGCCGACAGGGAAGAGAGTCTAACTATGGCTACACCTTC. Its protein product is CASRQGRESNYGYTF.

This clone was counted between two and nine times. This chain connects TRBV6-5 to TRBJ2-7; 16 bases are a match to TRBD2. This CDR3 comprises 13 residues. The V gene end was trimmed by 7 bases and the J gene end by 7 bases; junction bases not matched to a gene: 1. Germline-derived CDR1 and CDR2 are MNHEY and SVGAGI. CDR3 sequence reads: CASTGLAGGEQYF. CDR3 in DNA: TGTGCCAGCACGGGACTAGCGGGAGGGGAGCAGTACTTC.

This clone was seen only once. The CDR3 DNA is TGTGCCAGCAGACCCCCACCGGGACTAGCATGGGGTGAGCAGTTCTTC. Translation gives CASRPPPGLAWGEQFF. The chain is built from TRBV28 and TRBJ2-1; 9 nucleotides match TRBD2. The CDR3 extends over 16 amino acids. The germline CDR1 and CDR2 sequences are MDHEN and SYDVKM. J was trimmed by 9 bases and V by 6 bases; bases with no gene match: 15. Full variable domain (outside the CDR3, taken from reference TRBV28 and TRBJ2-1): DVKVTQSSRYLVKRTGEKVFLECVQDMDHENMFWYRQDPGLGLRLIYFSYDVKMKEKGDIPEGYSVSREKKERFSLILESASTNQTSMYLCASRPPPGLAWGEQFFGPGTRLTVL.

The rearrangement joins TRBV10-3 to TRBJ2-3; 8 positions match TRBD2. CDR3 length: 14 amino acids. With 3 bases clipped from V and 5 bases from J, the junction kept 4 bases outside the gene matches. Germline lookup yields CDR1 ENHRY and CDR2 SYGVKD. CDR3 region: CAISDGLAGDTQYF. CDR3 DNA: TGTGCCATCAGTGATGGCCTAGCGGGAGATACGCAGTATTTT.

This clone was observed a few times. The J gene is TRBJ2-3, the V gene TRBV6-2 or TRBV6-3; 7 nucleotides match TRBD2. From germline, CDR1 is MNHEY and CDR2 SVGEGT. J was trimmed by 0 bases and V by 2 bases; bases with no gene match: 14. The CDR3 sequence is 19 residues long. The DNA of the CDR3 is TGTGCCAGCAGTTACCCGGCCCACTGGGAGGGGTCTAGCACAGATACGCAGTATTTT. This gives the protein CASSYPAHWEGSSTDTQYF.

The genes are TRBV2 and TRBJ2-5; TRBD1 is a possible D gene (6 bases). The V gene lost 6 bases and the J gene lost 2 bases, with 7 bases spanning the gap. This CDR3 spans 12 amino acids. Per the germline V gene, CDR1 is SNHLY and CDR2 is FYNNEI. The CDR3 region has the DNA TGTGCCAGCAGGGACAGACAAGAGACCCAGTACTTC. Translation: CASRDRQETQYF.

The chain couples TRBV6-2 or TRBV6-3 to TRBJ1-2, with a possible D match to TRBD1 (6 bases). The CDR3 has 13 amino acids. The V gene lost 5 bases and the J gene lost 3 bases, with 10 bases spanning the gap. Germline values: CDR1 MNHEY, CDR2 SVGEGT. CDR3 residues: CASSIQGYYGYTF. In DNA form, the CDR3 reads TGTGCCAGCAGTATACAGGGCTACTATGGCTACACCTTC.

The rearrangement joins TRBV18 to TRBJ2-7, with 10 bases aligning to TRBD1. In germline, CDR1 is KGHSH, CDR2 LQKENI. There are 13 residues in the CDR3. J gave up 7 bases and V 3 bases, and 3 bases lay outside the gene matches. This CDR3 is CASSPTGGAEQYF. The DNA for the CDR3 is TGTGCCAGCTCACCGACAGGGGGCGCGGAGCAGTACTTC. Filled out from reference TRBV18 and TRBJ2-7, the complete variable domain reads NAGVMQNPRHLVRRRGQEARLRCSPMKGHSHVYWYRQLPEEGLKFMVYLQKENIIDESGMPKERFSAEFPKEGPSILRIQQVVRGDSAAYFCASSPTGGAEQYFGPGTRLTVT.

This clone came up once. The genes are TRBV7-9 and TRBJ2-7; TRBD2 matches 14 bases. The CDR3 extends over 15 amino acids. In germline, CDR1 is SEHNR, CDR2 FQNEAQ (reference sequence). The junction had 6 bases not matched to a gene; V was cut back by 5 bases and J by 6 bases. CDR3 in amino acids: CASSPGTSGRPEQYF. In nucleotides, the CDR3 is TGTGCCAGCAGCCCAGGGACTAGCGGGAGACCCGAGCAGTACTTC.

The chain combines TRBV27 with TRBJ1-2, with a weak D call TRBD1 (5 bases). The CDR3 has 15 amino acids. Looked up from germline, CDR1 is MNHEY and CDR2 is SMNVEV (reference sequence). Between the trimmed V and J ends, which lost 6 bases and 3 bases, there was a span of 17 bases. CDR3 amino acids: CASRKQTERHYGYTF. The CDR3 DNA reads TGTGCCAGCAGGAAGCAGACAGAAAGGCACTATGGCTACACCTTC.

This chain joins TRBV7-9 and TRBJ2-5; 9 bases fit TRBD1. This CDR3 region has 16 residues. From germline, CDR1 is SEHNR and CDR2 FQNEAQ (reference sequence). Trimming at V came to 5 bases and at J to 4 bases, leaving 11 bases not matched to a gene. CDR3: CASSHTGQGKGETQYF. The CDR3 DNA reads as TGTGCCAGCAGCCATACGGGACAGGGAAAGGGAGAGACCCAGTACTTC.

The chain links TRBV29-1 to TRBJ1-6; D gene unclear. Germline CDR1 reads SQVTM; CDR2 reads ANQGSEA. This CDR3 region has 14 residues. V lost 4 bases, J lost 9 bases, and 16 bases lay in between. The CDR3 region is CSVGFPGSGSPLHF. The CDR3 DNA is TGCAGCGTTGGGTTCCCCGGCAGCGGTTCACCCCTCCACTTT.

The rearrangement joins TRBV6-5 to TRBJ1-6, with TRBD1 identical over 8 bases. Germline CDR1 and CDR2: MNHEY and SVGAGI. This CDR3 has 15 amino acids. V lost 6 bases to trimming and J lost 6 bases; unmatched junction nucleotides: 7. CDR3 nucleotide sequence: TGTGCCAGCAGCTTGGACAGGGTGGTTAATTCACCCCTCCACTTT. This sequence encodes CASSLDRVVNSPLHF.

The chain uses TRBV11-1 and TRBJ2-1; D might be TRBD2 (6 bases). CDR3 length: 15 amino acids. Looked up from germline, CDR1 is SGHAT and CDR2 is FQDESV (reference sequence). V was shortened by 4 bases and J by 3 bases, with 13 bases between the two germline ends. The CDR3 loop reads CASSSWGEIYNEQFF. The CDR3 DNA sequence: TGTGCCAGCAGCTCCTGGGGGGAGATCTACAATGAGCAGTTCTTC.

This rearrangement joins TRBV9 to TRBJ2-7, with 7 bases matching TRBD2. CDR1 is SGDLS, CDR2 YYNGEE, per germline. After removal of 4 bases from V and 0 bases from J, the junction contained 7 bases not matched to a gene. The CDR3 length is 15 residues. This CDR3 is CASSPTSESSYEQYF. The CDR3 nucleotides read TGTGCCAGCAGCCCAACTAGCGAGAGCTCCTACGAGCAGTACTTC.

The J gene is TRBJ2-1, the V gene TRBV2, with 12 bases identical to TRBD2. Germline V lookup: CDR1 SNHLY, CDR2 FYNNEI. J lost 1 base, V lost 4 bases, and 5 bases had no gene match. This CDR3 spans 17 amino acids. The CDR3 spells CASSAPSGRASYNEQFF. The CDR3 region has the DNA TGTGCCAGCAGTGCCCCTAGCGGGAGGGCGTCCTACAATGAGCAGTTCTTC. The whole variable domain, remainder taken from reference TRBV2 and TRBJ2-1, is EPEVTQTPSHQVTQMGQEVILRCVPISNHLYFYWYRQILGQKVEFLVSFYNNEISEKSEIFDDQFSVERPDGSNFTLKIRSTKLEDSAMYFCASSAPSGRASYNEQFFGPGTRLTVL.

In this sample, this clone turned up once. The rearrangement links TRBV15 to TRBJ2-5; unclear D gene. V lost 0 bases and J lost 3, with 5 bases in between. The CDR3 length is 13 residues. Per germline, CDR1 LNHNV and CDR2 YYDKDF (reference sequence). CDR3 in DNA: TGTGCCACCAGCAGAGATCCCGAAGAGACCCAGTACTTC. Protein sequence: CATSRDPEETQYF.

The CDR3 spells CASSQVGLAGGYAGELFF. The CDR3 bases are TGTGCCAGCAGCCAAGTAGGGCTAGCGGGAGGGTATGCCGGGGAGCTGTTTTTT. The J gene is TRBJ2-2, the V gene TRBV3-1 (or the pseudogene TRBV3-2), with 12 bases fitting TRBD2. Looked up from germline, CDR1 is LGHDT and CDR2 is YNNKEL (reference sequence). The CDR3 spans 18 residues. V was pared by 1 base and J by 6 bases, with 9 bases of the junction left unmatched.

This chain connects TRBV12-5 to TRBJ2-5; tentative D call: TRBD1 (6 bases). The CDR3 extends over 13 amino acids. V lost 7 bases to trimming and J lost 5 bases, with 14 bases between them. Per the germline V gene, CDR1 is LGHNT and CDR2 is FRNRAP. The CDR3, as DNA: TGTGCTAGTGTTATTGGGGGCGGGGAGACCCAGTACTTC. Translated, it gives CASVIGGGETQYF.

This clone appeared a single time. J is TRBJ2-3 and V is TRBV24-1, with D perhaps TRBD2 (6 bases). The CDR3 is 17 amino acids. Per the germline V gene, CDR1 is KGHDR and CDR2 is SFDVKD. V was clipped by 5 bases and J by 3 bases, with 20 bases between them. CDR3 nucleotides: TGTGCCACCAGTGGGACGCGGGACGGGAGTAGTACAGATACGCAGTATTTT. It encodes CATSGTRDGSSTDTQYF.

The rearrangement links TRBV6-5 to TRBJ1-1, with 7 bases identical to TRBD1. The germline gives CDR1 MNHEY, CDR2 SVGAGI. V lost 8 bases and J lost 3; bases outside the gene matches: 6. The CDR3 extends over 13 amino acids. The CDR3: CASGTTGDTEAFF. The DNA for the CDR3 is TGTGCCAGCGGGACCACAGGGGACACTGAAGCTTTCTTT.

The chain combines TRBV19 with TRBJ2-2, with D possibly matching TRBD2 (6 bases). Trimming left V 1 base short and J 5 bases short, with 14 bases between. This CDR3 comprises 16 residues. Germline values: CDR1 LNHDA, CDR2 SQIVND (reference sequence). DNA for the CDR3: TGTGCCAGTAGTATAGGGGTTCGGGAGTTAACCGGGGAGCTGTTTTTT. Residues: CASSIGVRELTGELFF.

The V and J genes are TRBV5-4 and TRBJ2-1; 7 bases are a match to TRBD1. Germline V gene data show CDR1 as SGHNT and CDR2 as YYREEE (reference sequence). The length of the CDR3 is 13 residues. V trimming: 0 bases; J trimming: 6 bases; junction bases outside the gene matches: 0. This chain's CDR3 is CASSLGQGNEQFF. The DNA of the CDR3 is TGTGCCAGCAGCTTGGGACAGGGCAATGAGCAGTTCTTC.